This is a list of T cell receptor beta chains from one sample in a study of shared clonotypes between healthy human individuals. Produced via immunoSEQ multiplex PCR; TCRdb's table is partial and in-frame only. This table holds around 1.6 million clones, 98% found once. The sequencing input was naive CD4+ T cells sorted from blood. Receptors were obtained from a man aged 30 to 39 in good health. Both conserved end residues are part of each CDR3. A D gene is named only where the DNA matches it firmly. Expanded clones get a size class; other rows say once, few or many, or leave the size out.

clone_size	d_call	j_call	v_call	cdr3_aa	cdr3_nt
once	NA	TRBJ1-1	TRBV5-1	CASSFPGRRGVAEAFF	TGCGCCAGCAGCTTCCCGGGCCGCCGCGGTGTCGCTGAAGCTTTCTTT
NA	NA	TRBJ1-1	TRBV15	CATSRDGGSWTEAFF	TGTGCCACCAGCAGAGATGGAGGAAGTTGGACTGAAGCTTTCTTT
NA	TRBD2	TRBJ2-3	TRBV14	CASSLLTSGSARDTQYF	TGTGCCAGCAGCCTATTGACTAGCGGGAGTGCTAGAGATACGCAGTATTTT
NA	NA	TRBJ1-3	TRBV2	CASKVDGPGNTIYF	TGTGCCAGCAAGGTCGACGGACCTGGAAACACCATATATTTT
NA	NA	TRBJ2-1	TRBV7-3	CASSLGVSSYNEQFF	TGTGCCAGCAGCTTAGGGGTGAGCTCCTACAATGAGCAGTTCTTC
NA	NA	TRBJ2-1	TRBV7-9	CASSLVRVGNEQFF	TGTGCCAGCAGCTTAGTCAGGGTTGGCAATGAGCAGTTCTTC
NA	NA	TRBJ2-7	TRBV2	CASSAQASYEQYF	TGTGCCAGCTCCGCCCAGGCCTCCTACGAGCAGTACTTC
NA	NA	TRBJ2-7	TRBV20-1	CSAPKDYEQYF	TGCAGTGCACCTAAGGACTACGAGCAGTACTTC
NA	TRBD2	TRBJ2-3	TRBV18	CASSRTSGRSTDTQYF	TGTGCCAGCTCACGAACTAGCGGGAGATCAACAGATACGCAGTATTTT
NA	NA	TRBJ2-7	TRBV27	CASSLPWAGAEQYF	TGTGCCAGCAGTCTACCCTGGGCAGGGGCCGAGCAGTACTTC
NA	NA	TRBJ2-7	TRBV29-1	CSVSPDGEAQYF	TGCAGCGTTTCCCCCGACGGGGAGGCGCAGTACTTC
once	NA	TRBJ1-5	TRBV5-1	CASSLRLADANQPQHF	TGCGCCAGCAGCTTGCGGTTGGCCGACGCCAATCAGCCCCAGCATTTT
NA	NA	TRBJ2-5	TRBV14	CASSQTGRQETQYF	TGTGCCAGCAGCCAGACGGGACGGCAAGAGACCCAGTACTTC
NA	NA	TRBJ1-1	TRBV6-5	CASSYLGRGNTEAFF	TGTGCCAGCAGCTACCTCGGGAGGGGAAACACTGAAGCTTTCTTT
NA	TRBD2	TRBJ2-6	TRBV7-7	CASGGSGANVLTF	TGTGCGTCGGGAGGATCTGGGGCCAACGTCCTGACTTTC
NA	TRBD1	TRBJ1-5	TRBV5-1	CASSEQGGGQPQHF	TGCGCCAGCAGCGAACAGGGGGGAGGTCAGCCCCAGCATTTT
NA	NA	TRBJ1-4	TRBV28	CASSFDTRGGEKLFF	TGTGCCAGCAGTTTTGATACCAGAGGAGGGGAAAAACTGTTTTTT
NA	NA	TRBJ1-5	TRBV7-2	CASSLAGTSNQPQHF	TGTGCCAGCAGCTTAGCGGGGACTAGCAATCAGCCCCAGCATTTT
once	TRBD1	TRBJ2-7	TRBV9	CASSVAGGGYEQYF	TGTGCCAGCAGCGTAGCAGGGGGCGGCTACGAGCAGTACTTC
NA	NA	TRBJ2-2	TRBV6-1	CASRKQGNTGELFF	TGTGCCAGCCGAAAACAGGGAAACACCGGGGAGCTGTTTTTT
NA	TRBD1	TRBJ1-5	TRBV18	CASSPGTGYQPQHF	TGTGCCAGCTCCCCCGGGACAGGGTATCAGCCCCAGCATTTT
NA	TRBD1	TRBJ1-1	TRBV27	CASSLWTGDTEAFF	TGTGCCAGCAGTTTATGGACAGGGGACACTGAAGCTTTCTTT
NA	NA	TRBJ1-5	TRBV7-9	CASSLREGQPQHF	TGTGCCAGCAGCTTAAGGGAAGGTCAGCCCCAGCATTTT
NA	TRBD1	TRBJ2-1	TRBV29-1	CSVGQAYNEQFF	TGCAGCGTCGGACAGGCCTACAATGAGCAGTTCTTC
NA	NA	TRBJ2-5	TRBV7-9	CASSLGEYQETQYF	TGTGCCAGCAGCTTGGGGGAGTACCAAGAGACCCAGTACTTC
NA	NA	TRBJ2-5	TRBV18	CASSPPGTRQETQYF	TGTGCCAGCTCACCACCTGGGACACGCCAAGAGACCCAGTACTTC
once	NA	TRBJ1-4	TRBV9	CASPGHGEKLFF	TGTGCCAGCCCAGGACACGGAGAAAAACTGTTTTTT
NA	TRBD1	TRBJ1-4	TRBV5-1	CASSPQTGRDEKLFF	TGCGCCAGCAGCCCCCAGACAGGGAGGGATGAAAAACTGTTTTTT
NA	NA	TRBJ2-7	TRBV7-2	CASSAVGGSYEQYF	TGTGCCAGCAGCGCGGTGGGCGGCTCCTACGAGCAGTACTTC
NA	TRBD1	TRBJ1-2	TRBV12-5	CASGPDLRDSRIHEYRAYTF	TGTGCTAGTGGGCCGGACCTTCGGGACAGCAGAATTCATGAATATCGGGCGTACACCTTC
NA	TRBD1	TRBJ2-3	TRBV5-4	CASSLQGAQTDTQYF	TGTGCCAGCAGCTTACAGGGGGCGCAGACAGATACGCAGTATTTT
NA	NA	TRBJ1-1	TRBV10-2	CASQNTEAFF	TGCGCCAGCCAGAACACTGAAGCTTTCTTT
NA	TRBD2	TRBJ2-5	TRBV5-4	CASSLYAGGPGETQYF	TGTGCCAGCAGCTTGTATGCGGGAGGGCCGGGAGAGACCCAGTACTTC
NA	TRBD1	TRBJ2-2	TRBV10-1	CASSRTGTTYTGELFF	TGCGCCAGCAGCCGGACAGGGACAACTTACACCGGGGAGCTGTTTTTT